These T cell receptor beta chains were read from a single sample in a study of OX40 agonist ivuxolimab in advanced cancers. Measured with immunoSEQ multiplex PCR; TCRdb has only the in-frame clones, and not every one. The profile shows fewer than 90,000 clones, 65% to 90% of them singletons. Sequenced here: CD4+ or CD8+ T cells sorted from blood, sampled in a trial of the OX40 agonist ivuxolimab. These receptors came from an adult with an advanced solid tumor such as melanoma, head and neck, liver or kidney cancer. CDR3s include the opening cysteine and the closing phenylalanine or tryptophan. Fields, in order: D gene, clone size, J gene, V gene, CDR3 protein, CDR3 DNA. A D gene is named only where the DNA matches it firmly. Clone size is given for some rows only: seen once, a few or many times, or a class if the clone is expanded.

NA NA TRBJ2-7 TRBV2 CASKRLNYEQYF TGTGCCAGCAAAAGACTCAACTACGAGCAGTACTTC
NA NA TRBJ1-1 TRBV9 CASSATGSTEAFF TGTGCCAGCAGCGCAACAGGGAGCACTGAAGCTTTCTTT
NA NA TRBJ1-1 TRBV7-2 CASSGLGVMNTEAFF TGTGCCAGCAGCGGACTTGGCGTCATGAACACTGAAGCTTTCTTT
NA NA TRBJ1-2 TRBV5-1 CASSLGEAAGYGYTF TGCGCCAGCAGCTTGGGGGAGGCTGCCGGGTATGGCTACACCTTC
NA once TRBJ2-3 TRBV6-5 CASSLGGDTQYF TGTGCCAGCAGCCTGGGGGGCGATACGCAGTATTTT
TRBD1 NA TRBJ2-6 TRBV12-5 CASGLVRGTGGSGANVLTF TGTGCTAGTGGTTTGGTACGGGGAACAGGGGGGTCTGGGGCCAACGTCCTGACTTTC
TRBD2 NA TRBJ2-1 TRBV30 CAWSVTSGRNEQFF TGTGCCTGGAGTGTAACTAGCGGGAGAAATGAGCAGTTCTTC
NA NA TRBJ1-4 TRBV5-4 CASSQGRDTQKLFF TGTGCCAGCAGCCAAGGCCGGGACACTCAAAAACTGTTTTTT
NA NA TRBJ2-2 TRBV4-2 CASSQGTDPIYTGELFF TGTGCCAGCAGCCAGGGAACAGACCCAATTTACACCGGGGAGCTGTTTTTT
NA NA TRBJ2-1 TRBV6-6 CASSYSPRLVDEQFF TGTGCCAGCAGTTACTCGCCACGCTTGGTCGATGAGCAGTTCTTC
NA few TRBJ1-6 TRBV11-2 CASSLEPYAPLHF TGTGCCAGCAGCTTAGAGCCGTATGCACCCCTCCACTTT
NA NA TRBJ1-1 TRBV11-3 CASSLVGTSGTEAFF TGTGCCAGCAGCTTAGTGGGGACCTCGGGCACTGAAGCTTTCTTT
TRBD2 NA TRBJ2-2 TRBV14 CASWTSGGFNTGELFF TGTGCCAGCTGGACTAGCGGGGGATTTAACACCGGGGAGCTGTTTTTT